This is a list of T cell receptor beta chains from one sample in a study of T-cell memory formation after mild COVID-19. TCRdb redid the calling of the 5' RACE reads with MiXCR, one entry per CDR3 protein. Seen here are some 300,000 distinct CDR3 sequences, more than 20% observed once, and the top ten hold around 20%. The sequencing sample was made of PBMCs or a T cell subset sorted from them (not recorded which). These receptor sequences come from a man aged 18 to 30 who had mild COVID-19 (a few samples of this study predate the infection). Cell type and time point are not known. CDR3s include the opening cysteine and the closing phenylalanine or tryptophan. The D gene is left open where the match is weak. Size is stated for part of the rows, as once, few or many counts, or as a class when the clone is expanded.

j_call	clone_size	v_call	d_call	cdr3_nt	cdr3_aa
TRBJ1-3	NA	TRBV29-1	NA	TGCAGCGGCCAACAGAGCTCTGGAAACACCATATATTTT	CSGQQSSGNTIYF
TRBJ1-3	NA	TRBV5-1	NA	TGCGCCAGCAGCCCGACCAGGCACTCTGGAAACACCATATATTTT	CASSPTRHSGNTIYF
TRBJ2-7	few	TRBV18	NA	TGTGACAGCTCACTAGTCGGGAAAACCTCTCCTACGAGGCAGTACTTC	CDSSLVGKTSPTRQYF
TRBJ2-7	NA	TRBV11-2	TRBD1	TGTGCCAGCAGCTTATTCTGGGACAGGGGGCGATACGAGCAGTACTTC	CASSLFWDRGRYEQYF
TRBJ1-6	few	TRBV5-1	TRBD1	TGCGCCAGCAGGAACAGGGGCCCCTTTCTCCACTTT	CASRNRGPFLHF
TRBJ2-3	few	TRBV7-2	TRBD2	TGTGCCAGCAGCTTAGTATCGGCGGGGGGGCCAGGAGATACGCAGTATTTT	CASSLVSAGGPGDTQYF
TRBJ2-3	NA	TRBV29-1	TRBD1	TGCAGCGTAGCACGGGGACAGGGAAACGCAGATACGCAGTATTTT	CSVARGQGNADTQYF
TRBJ2-5	NA	TRBV5-1	TRBD2	TGCGCCAGCCGGTGGAGCGGGGGAGAGAACCAGTACTTC	CASRWSGGENQYF
TRBJ1-2	NA	TRBV12-3/TRBV12-4	NA	TGTGCCAGCAGCCGTAACCTGGCCTCCTATGGCTACACCTTC	CASSRNLASYGYTF
TRBJ2-3	NA	TRBV5-1	NA	TGCGCCAGCAGCACGGAACTAGCCCCAGATACGCAGTATTTT	CASSTELAPDTQYF
TRBJ1-1	NA	TRBV20-1	NA	TGCAGTGCCGGTCGGGGGGTGAACACTGAAGCTTTCTTT	CSAGRGVNTEAFF